The T cell receptor (beta chain) described here comes from a study of blood T cell repertoires in COVID-19. About the research overall: Acute and convalescent COVID-19 samples came from the United States, Italy and Spain.

Sequenced by immunoSEQ multiplex PCR; TCRdb stores in-frame clones only, minus some. The profile shows some 150,000 clones, 84% of them singletons. The V end was cut by 5 bases, the J end by 8 bases, with 13 bases between. The CDR3 is 12 residues long. Germline-derived CDR1 and CDR2 are LNHNV and YYDKDF (reference sequence). The specimen was peripheral blood. V usage is TRBV15 and J usage is TRBJ2-7, with D maybe TRBD1 (6 bases). The clonotype was recovered from a woman aged 45 to 65 with acute or convalescent COVID-19. DNA for the CDR3: TGTGCCACCAGCGGCAGGGGTCGTCAGCAGTACTTC. Amino acid sequence: CATSGRGRQQYF.